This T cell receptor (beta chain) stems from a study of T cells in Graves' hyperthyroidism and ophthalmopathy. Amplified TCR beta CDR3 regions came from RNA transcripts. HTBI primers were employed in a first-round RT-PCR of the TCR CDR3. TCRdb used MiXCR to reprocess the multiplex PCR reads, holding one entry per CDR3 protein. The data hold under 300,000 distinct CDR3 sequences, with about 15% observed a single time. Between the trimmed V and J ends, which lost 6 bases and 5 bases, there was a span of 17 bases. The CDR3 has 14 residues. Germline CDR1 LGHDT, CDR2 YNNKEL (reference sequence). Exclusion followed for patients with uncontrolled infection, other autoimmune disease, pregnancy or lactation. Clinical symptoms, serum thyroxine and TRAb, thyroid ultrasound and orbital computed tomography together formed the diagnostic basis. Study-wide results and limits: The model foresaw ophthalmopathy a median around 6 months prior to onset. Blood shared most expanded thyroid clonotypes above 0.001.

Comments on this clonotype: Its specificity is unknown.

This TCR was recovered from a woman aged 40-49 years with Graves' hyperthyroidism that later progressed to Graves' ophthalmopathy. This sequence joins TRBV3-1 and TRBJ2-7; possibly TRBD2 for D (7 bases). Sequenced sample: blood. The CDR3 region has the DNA TGTGCCAGCAGAACAAGTGGCGGGGGCGACGAGCAGTACTTC. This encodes CASRTSGGGDEQYF.